These T cell receptor beta chains were read from a single sample in a study of T cell responses to AZD1222 COVID-19 vaccine. The data were produced by immunoSEQ multiplex PCR, yet TCRdb's version contains in-frame clones alone and is incomplete. Here the sample spans about 140,000 clones, roughly 90% being singletons. The source was peripheral blood, collected on day 0 of AZD1222 vaccination. The receptor set was obtained from an adult in good health. Both conserved end residues are part of each CDR3. The D gene is left open where the match is weak. The listing skips clone size in some rows; elsewhere it reads once, few, many or a size class.

>TRBV25-1|-|TRBD1|TRBJ1-1
TGTGCCAGCAGTCTTACAGGGGCTTATACTGAAGCTTTCTTT
CASSLTGAYTEAFF
>TRBV6-5|-|TRBD1|TRBJ1-5
TGTGCCAGCAGCAGACAGGGTAATCAGCCCCAGCATTTT
CASSRQGNQPQHF
>TRBV4-1|once|-|TRBJ1-1
TGCGCCAGCAGCCAACCGTCGACAGCGAACACTGAAGCTTTCTTT
CASSQPSTANTEAFF
>TRBV14|-|-|TRBJ2-7
TGTGCCAGCAGCCAACTTTCTGGAGATCTGGGAGAGCAGTACTTC
CASSQLSGDLGEQYF
>TRBV2|-|-|TRBJ2-2
TGTGCCAGCAGGCCCGACAACACCGGGGAGCTGTTTTTT
CASRPDNTGELFF
>TRBV5-4|-|-|TRBJ2-7
TGTGCCAGCAGCTTAGTCGGACCCGAGGGCGAGCAGTACTTC
CASSLVGPEGEQYF
>TRBV3-1/TRBV3-2|-|-|TRBJ2-3
TGTGCCAGCAGCCAAGGAGGCAGGACAGATACGCAGTATTTT
CASSQGGRTDTQYF
>TRBV19|-|-|TRBJ1-2
TGTGCCAGTTCCACGGGAGAGAATTTTAACTATGGCTACACCTTC
CASSTGENFNYGYTF
>TRBV3-1/TRBV3-2|-|-|TRBJ1-1
TGTGCCAGCAGCCAAGATGTTATGCGGATCTTT
CASSQDVMRIF
>TRBV5-1|-|TRBD2|TRBJ2-3
TGCGCCAGCAGCTTGGCCCGTGGGGCTAGCGGATCAGATACGCAGTATTTT
CASSLARGASGSDTQYF
>TRBV19|-|-|TRBJ1-1
TGTGCCACGCAAAAACGACAGAGCACTGAAGCTTTCTTT
CATQKRQSTEAFF
>TRBV7-9|-|-|TRBJ2-1
TGTGCCAGCAGCTTAAGTAATCCCGTGGGGGAGCAGTTCTTC
CASSLSNPVGEQFF
>TRBV4-1|-|TRBD1|TRBJ2-7
TGCGCCAGCAGCCAAGTGAAGACAGGGGGGACCTACGAGCAGTACTTC
CASSQVKTGGTYEQYF
>TRBV4-3|-|-|TRBJ1-2
TGCGCCAGCAGCCAAGATCAAAGGGACTATGGCTACACCTTC
CASSQDQRDYGYTF
>TRBV7-9|-|TRBD2|TRBJ2-1
TGTGCCAGCATCCACCCGAACGGGAGGCCCTCCTACAATGAGCAGTTCTTC
CASIHPNGRPSYNEQFF
>TRBV4-2|-|-|TRBJ2-1
TGTGCCAGCAGCCAAGCTTTGACGGGCAATGAGCAGTTCTTC
CASSQALTGNEQFF
>TRBV7-8|once|-|TRBJ2-5
TGTGCCGTCCATACAGGGTTCCAAGAGACCCAGTACTTC
CAVHTGFQETQYF
>TRBV3-1/TRBV3-2|-|TRBD1|TRBJ1-2
TGTGCCAGCAGCCGCCAGGGGGGACAGGCCAACTATGGCTACACCTTC
CASSRQGGQANYGYTF
>TRBV30|-|-|TRBJ1-2
TGTGCCTGGAGTAGGTGGCCCCGGACGGATTATGGCTACACCTTC
CAWSRWPRTDYGYTF
>TRBV9|-|-|TRBJ1-2
TGTGCCAGCAGCGTAAACGCAGGGGTTAGCTATGGCTACACCTTC
CASSVNAGVSYGYTF
>TRBV14|-|TRBD2|TRBJ2-7
TGTGCCAGCAGCAGAACTCCAGCGGGAGGATACGAGCAGTACTTC
CASSRTPAGGYEQYF
>TRBV7-8|-|-|TRBJ2-7
TGTGCCAGCAGTTTGCCGGGCACCTACGAGCAGTACTTC
CASSLPGTYEQYF
>TRBV21-1|-|-|TRBJ2-5
TGTGCCAGCAGCACTTGTAAAGCCGCATGGGAGCGATTGATCCAAGAGACCCAGTACTTC
CASSTCKAAWERLIQETQYF
>TRBV27|-|TRBD2|TRBJ2-1
TGTGCCAGCAGTTTGACTAGCGCGCCCCGTGAGCAGTTCTTC
CASSLTSAPREQFF
>TRBV27|-|TRBD1|TRBJ1-5
TGTGCCAGCAGCCCCACCCCCAGGGGGCCGAGCAATCAGCCCCAGCATTTT
CASSPTPRGPSNQPQHF
>TRBV5-1|-|-|TRBJ1-5
TGCGCCAGCAGCTTGGGGACAGACTACGATCAGCCCCAGCATTTT
CASSLGTDYDQPQHF
>TRBV4-1|-|TRBD1|TRBJ1-2
TGCGCCAGCAGCCGAAACCCGGGACAGGGGGGAAACTATGGCTACACCTTC
CASSRNPGQGGNYGYTF
>TRBV3-1/TRBV3-2|few|TRBD2|TRBJ2-3
TGTGCCAGCAGCGGCCCAGCGGGAGCAGATACGCAGTATTTT
CASSGPAGADTQYF
>TRBV19|-|-|TRBJ2-1
TGTGCCAGTAGTATACAACTTGGCTCCTACAATGAGCAGTTCTTC
CASSIQLGSYNEQFF
>TRBV5-6|-|TRBD1|TRBJ1-6
TGTGCCAGCGGAGGGGGACAGGGCTATAATTCACCCCTCCACTTT
CASGGGQGYNSPLHF
>TRBV6-5|-|TRBD1|TRBJ1-1
TGTGCCAGCAGTTACTCGACAGGGGGGATGAACACTGAAGCTTTCTTT
CASSYSTGGMNTEAFF
>TRBV6-2/TRBV6-3|-|TRBD2|TRBJ2-3
TGTGCCAGCAGTTCCGGACTAGCGCGCACAGATACGCAGTATTTT
CASSSGLARTDTQYF
>TRBV5-5|-|-|TRBJ1-6
TGTGCCAGCAGCTTAGAACCGTTGAGGGGATCACCCCTCCACTTT
CASSLEPLRGSPLHF
>TRBV3-1/TRBV3-2|-|TRBD2|TRBJ2-3
TGTGCCAGCAGCCAAGTTTCAGGGACTAGCGGGAGGTCCACTAGCACAGATACGCAGTATTTT
CASSQVSGTSGRSTSTDTQYF